Below are 23 T cell receptor beta chains sequenced from a single sample in a study of control samples from healthy donors and cancer patients. TCRdb's copy holds only in-frame clones and misses some; the assay was immunoSEQ multiplex PCR. Of more than 45,000 clones listed, about 93% are singletons. Sequencing input: PBMCs. The receptors shown here come from a woman between 50 and 59 years old with head and neck cancer.

The rearrangement uses TRBV24-1 and TRBJ1-2; 9 bases fit TRBD1. Per the germline V gene, CDR1 is KGHDR and CDR2 is SFDVKD. After removal of 4 bases from V and 6 bases from J, the junction contained 5 bases not matched to a gene. The CDR3 runs to 14 residues. The CDR3 DNA sequence: TGTGCCACCAGTGAGGGGGACAGGGTCCATGGCTACACCTTC. It encodes CATSEGDRVHGYTF.

This clone was counted once. The chain recombines TRBV19 with TRBJ2-3; D might be TRBD2 (6 bases). The CDR3 extends over 15 amino acids. Trimming took 4 bases from V and 2 from J, leaving 13 bases between them. Germline V CDR1 and CDR2: LNHDA, SQIVND (reference sequence). This chain's CDR3 is CASSRRVPYTDTQYF. CDR3 DNA sequence: TGTGCCAGTAGTAGGAGGGTACCGTACACAGATACGCAGTATTTT.

The chain carries TRBV4-1 and TRBJ1-1; D unresolved. With 0 bases removed from V and 5 bases from J, the gap between germline ends came to 7 bases. The CDR3 sequence is 13 residues long. Germline assignment: CDR1 MGHRA and CDR2 YSYEKL. The CDR3 DNA is TGCGCCAGCAGCCAAGATGTGGGGACTGAAGCTTTCTTT. Amino acids: CASSQDVGTEAFF.

The genes are TRBV28 and TRBJ2-1, with D unresolved. V shed 4 bases and J shed 8 bases, with 15 bases lying between them. The CDR3 is 14 amino acids. CDR1 is MDHEN and CDR2 is SYDVKM in the germline V gene. As DNA, the CDR3 is TGTGCCAGCAGTTCTGACTCCCTAACGGATGAGCAGTTCTTC. This sequence encodes CASSSDSLTDEQFF.

This chain connects TRBV15 to TRBJ1-3; D is uncertain. This CDR3 spans 16 amino acids. Trimming pared 5 bases from V and 0 bases from J, leaving 14 bases between. In germline, CDR1 is LNHNV, CDR2 YYDKDF (reference sequence). This CDR3 reads CATSSQSEVSGNTIYF. The CDR3 DNA reads as TGTGCCACCAGCTCCCAATCCGAGGTCTCTGGAAACACCATATATTTT.

The chain links TRBV29-1 to TRBJ1-1; TRBD1 is a possible D gene (6 bases). Between the trimmed V and J ends, which lost 4 bases and 11 bases, there was a span of 26 bases. This CDR3 has 15 amino acids. Germline loops: CDR1 SQVTM, CDR2 ANQGSEA. The CDR3 DNA follows: TGCAGCGTTGTTCAATGGACAGCTTATGTCAAATTGGCTTTCTTT. Protein product: CSVVQWTAYVKLAFF.

V gene TRBV30 combines with J gene TRBJ2-6; a possible D gene is TRBD2 (5 bases). This CDR3 contains 15 residues. Germline V CDR1 and CDR2: GTSNPN, SVGIG (reference sequence). The V gene lost 0 bases and the J gene lost 1 base, with 7 bases spanning the gap. This CDR3 is CAWSVSGSGANVLTF. In nucleotides, the CDR3 is TGTGCCTGGAGTGTAAGCGGATCTGGGGCCAACGTCCTGACTTTC.

The J gene is TRBJ1-1, the V gene TRBV5-6; 10 bases are a match to TRBD1. The CDR3 runs to 13 residues. The V gene end was trimmed by 4 bases and the J gene end by 9 bases; junction bases not matched to a gene: 6. Germline CDR1 and CDR2: SGHDT and YYEEEE. This CDR3 is CASSLDRGRKAFF. Here the CDR3 DNA reads TGTGCCAGCAGCCTTGACAGGGGGCGGAAAGCTTTCTTT.

This clone was observed a single time. The chain uses TRBV6-5 and TRBJ2-1, with TRBD2 matching 11 bases. CDR1 is MNHEY and CDR2 is SVGAGI in the germline V gene. V shed 2 bases and J 6 bases; nucleotides not matched to a gene: 3. The CDR3 has 15 residues. CDR3 DNA: TGTGCCAGCAGTTACAGTAGCGGGAGGGCCAATGAGCAGTTCTTC. Translated, it gives CASSYSSGRANEQFF.

The CDR3 nucleotides read TGTGCCAGCAGCCGCGGCCCCCGTTCCTCCTACGAGCAGTACTTC. It yields the protein CASSRGPRSSYEQYF. The rearrangement joins TRBV11-2 to TRBJ2-7; D unresolved. Trimming took 5 bases from V and 0 from J, leaving 14 bases between them. The CDR3 length is 15 residues. CDR1 and CDR2 from the germline V gene are SGHAT and FQNNGV.

The gene calls are TRBV7-2 and TRBJ1-2; a weak D match, TRBD1 (6 bases). The CDR3 consists of 13 residues. Looked up from germline, CDR1 is SGHTA and CDR2 is FQGNSA. V lost 5 bases and J lost 1, with 8 bases in between. The CDR3 DNA is TGTGCCAGCAGCGAGGACAGTAACTATGGCTACACCTTC. Translated, it gives CASSEDSNYGYTF.

CDR3 amino acids: CSVEDWTSAVTDTQYF. The CDR3 nucleotides are TGCAGCGTTGAAGATTGGACATCTGCTGTGACAGATACGCAGTATTTT. The V call is TRBV29-1, the J call TRBJ2-3; a weak D match, TRBD1 (5 bases). The length of the CDR3 is 16 residues. CDR1 and CDR2 from the germline V gene are SQVTM and ANQGSEA. Trimming took 0 bases from V and 3 from J, leaving 16 bases between them.

The chain recombines TRBV6-2 or TRBV6-3 with TRBJ1-5; D is undetermined. Trimming shortened V by 5 bases and J by 2 bases, and 16 bases separated the two germline ends. The CDR3 covers 16 residues. In germline, CDR1 is MNHEY, CDR2 SVGEGT. CDR3 bases: TGTGCCAGCAGTCTACCGAAGGGCTCGGGCAATCAGCCCCAGCATTTT. Translating gives CASSLPKGSGNQPQHF.

This chain links TRBV30 with TRBJ2-2, with TRBD2 identical over 10 bases. V gave up 1 base and J gave up 0 bases; unmatched junction bases: 11. The germline V gene has CDR1 GTSNPN and CDR2 SVGIG (reference sequence). The CDR3 loop spans 19 amino acids. CDR3 loop: CAWSALTSGYPPNTGELFF. The CDR3 DNA follows: TGTGCCTGGAGTGCCTTGACTAGCGGGTATCCGCCGAACACCGGGGAGCTGTTTTTT.

The chain is built from TRBV4-1 and TRBJ2-3; D assignment may be TRBD1 or TRBD2 (6 bases each). The CDR3 sequence is 14 residues long. Germline values: CDR1 MGHRA, CDR2 YSYEKL. V shed 2 bases and J shed 2 bases, with 8 bases lying between them. The CDR3 DNA reads TGCGCCAGCAGCCAAACGGGGGCCACAGATACGCAGTATTTT. Its translation: CASSQTGATDTQYF.

The chain couples TRBV25-1 to TRBJ2-1, with 8 bases lining up with TRBD2. Germline V lookup: CDR1 MGHDK, CDR2 SYGVNS. This CDR3 spans 13 amino acids. The trim removed 7 bases at V and 4 bases at J, leaving 3 bases unmatched. The CDR3 protein is CASNSGAYNEQFF. The CDR3 region has the DNA TGTGCCAGCAATAGCGGGGCTTACAATGAGCAGTTCTTC. Complete variable domain (other parts from reference TRBV25-1 and TRBJ2-1): EADIYQTPRYLVIGTGKKITLECSQTMGHDKMYWYQQDPGMELHLIHYSYGVNSTEKGDLSSESTVSRIRTEHFPLTLESARPSHTSQYLCASNSGAYNEQFFGPGTRLTVL.

The V call is TRBV30, the J call TRBJ2-6; D may correspond to TRBD1 or TRBD2 (5 bases each). The V and J ends lost 1 base and 4 bases respectively, with 14 bases between them. Germline V CDR1 and CDR2: GTSNPN, SVGIG (reference sequence). The length of the CDR3 is 16 residues. CDR3 coding DNA: TGTGCCTGGAGTGGGCCTGGGACCGGGGGGGCCAACGTCCTGACTTTC. Protein sequence: CAWSGPGTGGANVLTF.

The chain links TRBV19 to TRBJ2-7; 10 bases are shared with TRBD2. Trimming removed 1 base from V and 2 bases from J; junction bases left unmatched: 2. CDR1 LNHDA and CDR2 SQIVND come from the germline V gene (reference sequence). This CDR3 is 15 amino acids long. CDR3 region: CASSIASGGAYEQYF. The CDR3 DNA reads TGTGCCAGTAGTATAGCCAGCGGGGGGGCCTACGAGCAGTACTTC. The whole variable domain, remainder taken from reference TRBV19 and TRBJ2-7, is DGGITQSPKYLFRKEGQNVTLSCEQNLNHDAMYWYRQDPGQGLRLIYYSQIVNDFQKGDIAEGYSVSREKKESFPLTVTSAQKNPTAFYLCASSIASGGAYEQYFGPGTRLTVT.

Relative to its sample, this clone is large. The J gene is TRBJ2-2, the V gene TRBV15; 7 bases match TRBD1. From germline, CDR1 is LNHNV and CDR2 YYDKDF (reference sequence). Trimming at V came to 3 bases and at J to 6 bases, leaving 4 bases not matched to a gene. The CDR3 runs to 14 residues. The CDR3 protein is CATSSDRASGELFF. CDR3 coding DNA: TGTGCCACCAGCAGCGACAGGGCCTCCGGGGAGCTGTTTTTT. Variable domain in full (rest from reference TRBV15 and TRBJ2-2): DAMVIQNPRYQVTQFGKPVTLSCSQTLNHNVMYWYQQKSSQAPKLLFHYYDKDFNNEADTPDNFQSRRPNTSFCFLDIRSPGLGDTAMYLCATSSDRASGELFFGEGSRLTVL.

The rearrangement links TRBV18 to TRBJ1-2; no reliable D call. This CDR3 has 12 amino acids. The ends were cut back, 5 bases at V and 3 bases at J, with 7 bases in the middle. CDR1 is KGHSH, CDR2 LQKENI, per germline. CDR3 DNA sequence: TGTGCCAGCTCATCGGACGACTATGGCTACACCTTC. This codes for CASSSDDYGYTF.

The rearrangement uses TRBV9 and TRBJ2-5; TRBD2 is a possible D gene (5 bases). CDR3 length: 15 residues. V shed 0 bases and J shed 1 base, with 10 bases lying between them. Per germline, CDR1 SGDLS and CDR2 YYNGEE. CDR3 DNA: TGTGCCAGCAGCGTAGGTCCTAGCAGCCAAGAGACCCAGTACTTC. Amino acid sequence: CASSVGPSSQETQYF.

The J gene is TRBJ2-7, the V gene TRBV13, with 7 bases aligning to TRBD1. The germline gives CDR1 PRHDT, CDR2 FYEKMQ (reference sequence). The CDR3 loop spans 14 amino acids. V gave up 0 bases and J gave up 5 bases; unmatched junction bases: 4. CDR3 nucleotides: TGTGCCAGCAGCTTAGGCCCGGACAGGAACGAGCAGTACTTC. Protein: CASSLGPDRNEQYF. The full variable domain, in which reference TRBV13 and TRBJ2-7 provide the parts outside the CDR3, is AAGVIQSPRHLIKEKRETATLKCYPIPRHDTVYWYQQGPGQDPQFLISFYEKMQSDKGSIPDRFSAQQFSDYHSELNMSSLELGDSALYFCASSLGPDRNEQYFGPGTRLTVT.

V and J are TRBV19 and TRBJ2-4; D is undetermined. Germline V gene data show CDR1 as LNHDA and CDR2 as SQIVND (reference sequence). The CDR3 consists of 11 residues. Trimming left V 1 base short and J 7 bases short, with 2 bases between. DNA of the CDR3: TGTGCCAGTAGTATAGCCAACATTCAGTACTTC. Its protein is CASSIANIQYF. The variable domain in full, with the rest retrieved from reference TRBV19 and TRBJ2-4, is DGGITQSPKYLFRKEGQNVTLSCEQNLNHDAMYWYRQDPGQGLRLIYYSQIVNDFQKGDIAEGYSVSREKKESFPLTVTSAQKNPTAFYLCASSIANIQYFGAGTRLSVL.